The sequence of this T cell receptor (beta chain) was determined in a study of OX40 agonist ivuxolimab in advanced cancers. Study-level information: Dose-escalation subjects each had hepatocellular carcinoma, melanoma, renal cell or head and neck cancer.

Any history of autoimmune disease or systemic immunosuppression disqualified patients. Measured with immunoSEQ multiplex PCR; TCRdb has only the in-frame clones, and not every one. The profile shows some 64,000 clones, roughly nine tenths of them singletons. This CDR3 is 16 amino acids long. Germline CDR1 reads SGHVS; CDR2 reads FNYEAQ. Unmatched junction bases numbered 8, after V lost 5 bases and J lost 6 bases. This clone was seen only once. The receptor comes from an adult with an advanced solid tumor such as melanoma, head and neck, liver or kidney cancer. Source: CD4+ or CD8+ T cells sorted from blood, taken in a trial of the OX40 agonist ivuxolimab. The gene calls are TRBV7-6 and TRBJ2-3; 13 bases line up with TRBD2. CDR3 in DNA: TGTGCCAGCAGCCCTTCGGGACTAGCGGGGTCCGATACGCAGTATTTT. Protein: CASSPSGLAGSDTQYF.